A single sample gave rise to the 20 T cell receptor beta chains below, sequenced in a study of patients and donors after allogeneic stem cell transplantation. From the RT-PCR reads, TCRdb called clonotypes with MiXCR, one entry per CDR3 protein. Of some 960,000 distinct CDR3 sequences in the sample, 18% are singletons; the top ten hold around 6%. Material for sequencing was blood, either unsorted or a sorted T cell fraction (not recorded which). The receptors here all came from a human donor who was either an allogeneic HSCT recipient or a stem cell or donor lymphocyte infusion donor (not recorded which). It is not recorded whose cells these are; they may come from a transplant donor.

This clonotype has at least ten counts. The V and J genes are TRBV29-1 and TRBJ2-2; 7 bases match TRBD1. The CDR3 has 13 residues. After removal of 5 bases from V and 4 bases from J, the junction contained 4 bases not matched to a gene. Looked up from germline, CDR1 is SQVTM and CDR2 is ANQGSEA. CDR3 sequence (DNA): TGCAGCGTTCGACAGGGTTTCACCGGGGAGCTGTTTTTT. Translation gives CSVRQGFTGELFF.

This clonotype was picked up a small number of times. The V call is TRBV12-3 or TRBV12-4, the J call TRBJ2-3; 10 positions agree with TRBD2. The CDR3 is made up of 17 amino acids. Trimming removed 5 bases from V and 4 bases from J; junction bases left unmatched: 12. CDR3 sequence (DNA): TGTGCCAGCAGTCCGTTAAGAGCGGGGGGGCCTGCAGATACGCAGTATTTT. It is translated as CASSPLRAGGPADTQYF.

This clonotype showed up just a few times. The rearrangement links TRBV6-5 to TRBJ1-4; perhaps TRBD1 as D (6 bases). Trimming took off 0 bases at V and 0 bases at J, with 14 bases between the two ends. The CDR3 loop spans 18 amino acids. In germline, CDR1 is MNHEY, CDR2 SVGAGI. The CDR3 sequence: CASSYSSTRTATNEKLFF. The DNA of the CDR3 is TGTGCCAGCAGTTACTCGTCAACTCGGACAGCAACTAATGAAAAACTGTTTTTT.

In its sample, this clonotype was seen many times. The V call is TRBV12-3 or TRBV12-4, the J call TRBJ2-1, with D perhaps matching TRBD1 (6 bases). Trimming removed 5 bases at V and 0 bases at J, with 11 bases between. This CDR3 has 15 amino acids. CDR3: CASSKQGFSYNEQFF. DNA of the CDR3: TGTGCCAGCAGTAAACAGGGCTTCTCCTACAATGAGCAGTTCTTC.

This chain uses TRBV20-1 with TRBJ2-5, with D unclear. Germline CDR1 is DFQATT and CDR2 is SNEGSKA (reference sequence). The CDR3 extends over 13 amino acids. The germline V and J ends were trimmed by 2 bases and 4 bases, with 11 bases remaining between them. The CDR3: CSARIGLRETQYF. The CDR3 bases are TGCAGTGCTAGAATAGGGTTAAGAGAGACCCAGTACTTC.

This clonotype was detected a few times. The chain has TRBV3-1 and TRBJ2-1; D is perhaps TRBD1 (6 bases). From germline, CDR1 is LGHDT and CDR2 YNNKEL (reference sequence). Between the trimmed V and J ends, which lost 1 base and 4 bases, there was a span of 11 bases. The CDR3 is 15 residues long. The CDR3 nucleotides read TGTGCCAGCAGCCAAGGTTTACAGGGATACAATGAGCAGTTCTTC. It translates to CASSQGLQGYNEQFF.

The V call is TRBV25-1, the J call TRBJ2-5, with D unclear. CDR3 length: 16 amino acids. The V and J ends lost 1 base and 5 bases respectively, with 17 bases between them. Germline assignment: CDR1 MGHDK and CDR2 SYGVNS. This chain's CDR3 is CASSELSSPTIETQYF. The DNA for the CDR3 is TGTGCCAGCAGTGAATTGAGTAGTCCTACCATCGAGACCCAGTACTTC.

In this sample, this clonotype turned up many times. The CDR3 reads CASSLSGVLNTEAFF. CDR3 DNA sequence: TGTGCCAGCAGCTTGTCAGGAGTCCTGAACACTGAAGCTTTCTTT. The J gene is TRBJ1-1, the V gene TRBV7-8; D gene unclear. V was pared by 3 bases and J by 0 bases, with 11 bases between. In germline, CDR1 is SGHVS, CDR2 FQNEAQ. The CDR3 contains 15 residues.

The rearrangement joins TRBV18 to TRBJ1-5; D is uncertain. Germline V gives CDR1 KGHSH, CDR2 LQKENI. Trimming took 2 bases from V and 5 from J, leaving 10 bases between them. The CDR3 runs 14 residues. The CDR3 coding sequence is TGTGCCAGCTCACCAGGGGAGGGCTATCAGCCCCAGCATTTT. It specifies CASSPGEGYQPQHF.

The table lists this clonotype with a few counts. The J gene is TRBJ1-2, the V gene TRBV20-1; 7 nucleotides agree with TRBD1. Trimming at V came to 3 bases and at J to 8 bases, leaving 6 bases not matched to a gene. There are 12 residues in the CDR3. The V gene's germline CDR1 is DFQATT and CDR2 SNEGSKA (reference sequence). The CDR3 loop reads CSASRQGGGYTF. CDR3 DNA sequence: TGCAGTGCTAGCAGACAGGGAGGAGGCTACACCTTC.

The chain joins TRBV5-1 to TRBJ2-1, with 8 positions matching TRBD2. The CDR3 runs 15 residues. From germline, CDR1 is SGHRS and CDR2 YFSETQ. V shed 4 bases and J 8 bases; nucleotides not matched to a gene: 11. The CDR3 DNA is TGCGCCAGCAGCCTGTCGGGACTAGGTGTTGATGAGCAGTTCTTC. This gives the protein CASSLSGLGVDEQFF.

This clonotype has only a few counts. Here the CDR3 DNA reads TGTGCCAGCTCAACGGGACTAACCAATGAGCAGTTCTTC. It specifies CASSTGLTNEQFF. The chain couples TRBV18 to TRBJ2-1, with 7 bases that match TRBD2. Germline V gene sequence: CDR1 KGHSH, CDR2 LQKENI. With 5 bases clipped from V and 6 bases from J, the junction kept 4 bases outside the gene matches. This CDR3 has 13 amino acids.

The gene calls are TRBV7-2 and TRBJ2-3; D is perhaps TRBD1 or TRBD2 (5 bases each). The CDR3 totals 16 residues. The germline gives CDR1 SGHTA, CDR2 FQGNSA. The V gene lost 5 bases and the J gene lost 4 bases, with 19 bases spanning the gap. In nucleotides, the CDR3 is TGTGCCAGCAGCCCTGGGGCCTTAACTAGGGCAGATACGCAGTATTTT. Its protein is CASSPGALTRADTQYF.

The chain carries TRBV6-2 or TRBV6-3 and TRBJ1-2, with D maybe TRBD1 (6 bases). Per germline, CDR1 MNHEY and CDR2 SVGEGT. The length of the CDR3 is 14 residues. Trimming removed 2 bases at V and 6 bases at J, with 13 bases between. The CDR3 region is CASSYSSGENGYTF. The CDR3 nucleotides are TGTGCCAGCAGTTACAGCTCAGGGGAAAATGGCTACACCTTC.

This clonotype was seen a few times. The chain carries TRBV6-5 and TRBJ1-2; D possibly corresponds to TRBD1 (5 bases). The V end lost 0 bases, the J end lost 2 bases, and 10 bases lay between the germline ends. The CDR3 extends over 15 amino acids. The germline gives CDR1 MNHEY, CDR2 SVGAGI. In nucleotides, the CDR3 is TGTGCCAGCAGTTACTCGCGTACAGGCAACTATGGCTACACCTTC. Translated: CASSYSRTGNYGYTF.

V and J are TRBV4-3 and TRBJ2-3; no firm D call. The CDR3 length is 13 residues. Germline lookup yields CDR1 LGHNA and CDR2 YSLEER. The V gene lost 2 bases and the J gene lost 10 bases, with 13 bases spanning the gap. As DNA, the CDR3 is TGCGCCAGCAGCCAATCTCAGGTTCGTGCGCAGTATTTT. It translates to CASSQSQVRAQYF.

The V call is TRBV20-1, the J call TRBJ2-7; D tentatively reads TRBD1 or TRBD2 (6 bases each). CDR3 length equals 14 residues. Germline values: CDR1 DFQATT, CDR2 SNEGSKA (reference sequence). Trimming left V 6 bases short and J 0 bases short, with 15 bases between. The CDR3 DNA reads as TGCAGTGCCTATCCCGGGGGCCTCTCCTACGAGCAGTACTTC. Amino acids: CSAYPGGLSYEQYF.

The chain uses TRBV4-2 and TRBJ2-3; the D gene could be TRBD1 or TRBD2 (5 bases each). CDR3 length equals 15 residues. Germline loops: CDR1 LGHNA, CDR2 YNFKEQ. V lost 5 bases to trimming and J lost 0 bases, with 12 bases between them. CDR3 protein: CASSLQDSSTDTQYF. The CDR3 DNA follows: TGTGCCAGCAGCTTACAGGACTCTAGCACAGATACGCAGTATTTT.

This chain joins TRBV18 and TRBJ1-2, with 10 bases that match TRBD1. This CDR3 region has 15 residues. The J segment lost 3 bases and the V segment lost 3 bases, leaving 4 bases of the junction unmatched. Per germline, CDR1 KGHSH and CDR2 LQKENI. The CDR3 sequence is CASSPSGQGYYGYTF. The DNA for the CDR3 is TGTGCCAGCTCACCCTCGGGACAGGGGTACTATGGCTACACCTTC. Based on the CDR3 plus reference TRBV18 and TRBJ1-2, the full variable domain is NAGVMQNPRHLVRRRGQEARLRCSPMKGHSHVYWYRQLPEEGLKFMVYLQKENIIDESGMPKERFSAEFPKEGPSILRIQQVVRGDSAAYFCASSPSGQGYYGYTFGSGTRLTVV.

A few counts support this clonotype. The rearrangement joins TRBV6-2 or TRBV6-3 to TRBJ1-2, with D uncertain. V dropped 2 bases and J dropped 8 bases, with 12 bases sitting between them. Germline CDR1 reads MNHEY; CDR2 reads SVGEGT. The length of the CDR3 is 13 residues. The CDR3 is CASSYGRPAGYTF. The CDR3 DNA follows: TGTGCCAGCAGTTACGGGAGACCTGCGGGCTACACCTTC.